The 11 T cell receptor beta chains in this list originate from one sample, sequenced in a study of cytomegalovirus exposure and HLA in healthy donors. The study ran its PCR with 60 Vbeta and 13 Jbeta primers. Sequencing used immunoSEQ multiplex PCR; TCRdb keeps in-frame clones, though not all of them. Here the sample spans roughly 120,000 clones, under 85% being singletons. Sample: PBMCs. All receptors derive from a man aged 40-49 years in good health and CMV-seronegative.

The genes are TRBV27 and TRBJ2-5, with 9 bases that match TRBD2. V lost 5 bases, J lost 5 bases, and 18 bases stayed unmatched. There are 18 residues in the CDR3. Germline CDR1 reads MNHEY; CDR2 reads SMNVEV (reference sequence). The CDR3 loop is CASSQSPWLAGVWETQYF. The CDR3 DNA reads TGTGCCAGCAGTCAATCGCCCTGGTTAGCGGGGGTCTGGGAGACCCAGTACTTC.

This clone was seen more than once but under ten times. V and J are TRBV7-9 and TRBJ2-3; 7 bases map to TRBD2. The CDR3 runs to 18 residues. V lost 2 bases and J lost 2; bases outside the gene matches: 13. CDR1 and CDR2 (germline): SEHNR, FQNEAQ (reference sequence). The DNA of the CDR3 is TGTGCCAGCAGCTTACCCCGCGGGGAGCGGGGAAACACAGATACGCAGTATTTT. Translation: CASSLPRGERGNTDTQYF.

The V call is TRBV16, the J call TRBJ2-5; 10 bases fit TRBD1. The V and J ends lost 7 bases and 2 bases, in that order; junction bases with no gene match: 4. This CDR3 is built from 14 residues. Germline CDR1 KGHSY, CDR2 FQNENV. CDR3 in amino acids: CASTWTGGQETQYF. The CDR3 nucleotides are TGTGCCAGCACCTGGACAGGGGGGCAAGAGACCCAGTACTTC.

The rearrangement links TRBV5-1 to TRBJ2-2, with TRBD1 as a possible D gene (6 bases). Trimming took off 4 bases at V and 6 bases at J, with 25 bases between the two ends. Germline V gene lookup returns CDR1 SGHRS and CDR2 YFSETQ. This CDR3 has 18 residues. CDR3 nucleotides: TGCGCCAGCAGCCCCCTCAGCGGACAGTCCTCCGGGGCCGGGGAGCTGTTTTTT. It codes for CASSPLSGQSSGAGELFF.

The chain recombines TRBV4-3 with TRBJ2-5, with D uncertain. This CDR3 comprises 13 residues. Germline CDR1 LGHNA, CDR2 YSLEER. The V end lost 4 bases, the J end lost 5 bases, and 11 bases lay between the germline ends. CDR3 nucleotides: TGCGCCAGCAGCCCTAATACGAGGGAGACCCAGTACTTC. This encodes CASSPNTRETQYF.

The chain combines TRBV7-8 with TRBJ1-1, with unresolved D. Germline-derived CDR1 and CDR2 are SGHVS and FQNEAQ. Trimming removed 5 bases at V and 0 bases at J, with 13 bases between. The CDR3 totals 15 residues. In DNA form, the CDR3 reads TGTGCCAGCAGCACAGTCACGACGGTGAACACTGAAGCTTTCTTT. Translation: CASSTVTTVNTEAFF.

On this clone: Sequence at one end of the junction differs from germline and may be a read error. The chain couples TRBV18 to TRBJ2-7, with 9 bases matching TRBD2. CDR3 length: 15 residues. CDR1 KGHSH and CDR2 LQKENI come from the germline V gene. The CDR3 region has the DNA TGTGCCAGCTCACCCCAGCGGGGGGATCTTCGACGAGCGCACTTC. Translated: CASSPQRGDLRRAHF.

The genes are TRBV5-6 and TRBJ1-1; unclear D gene. V gave up 3 bases and J gave up 4 bases, with 7 bases separating them. CDR1 SGHDT and CDR2 YYEEEE come from the germline V gene. CDR3 length equals 12 residues. The CDR3: CASSSLGTEAFF. CDR3 DNA: TGTGCCAGCAGCTCTCTCGGCACTGAAGCTTTCTTT.

As DNA, the CDR3 is TGCGCCAGCAGCCAGGGAAGGAGCGGGGGGATGCAAGAGACCCAGTACTTC. Protein product: CASSQGRSGGMQETQYF. The V and J genes are TRBV4-3 and TRBJ2-5, with 9 nucleotides matching TRBD2. The CDR3 runs 17 residues. Germline lookup yields CDR1 LGHNA and CDR2 YSLEER. V was clipped by 3 bases and J by 2 bases; unmatched bases: 10.

A few counts support this clone. The rearrangement uses TRBV4-3 and TRBJ2-5, with 9 bases matching TRBD2. The end of the DNA fits TRBJ2-7 better, so the J call may be wrong. CDR3 length equals 17 residues. From germline, CDR1 is LGHNA and CDR2 YSLEER. CDR3 coding DNA: TGCGCCAGCAGCCAAGAGGTCCAAGGTAGCGGGGGATACGAGCAGTACTTC. Translating it yields CASSQEVQGSGGYEQYF.

This clone has more than one count but fewer than ten. CDR3 in DNA: TGTGCCAGCAGCTTAGACGGACGGGAAGGTGAAAAACTGTTTTTT. This gives the protein CASSLDGREGEKLFF. The V call is TRBV11-2, the J call TRBJ1-4; no definite D call. V lost 0 bases and J lost 7, with 12 bases in between. The length of the CDR3 is 15 residues. Germline V gene sequence: CDR1 SGHAT, CDR2 FQNNGV.